This TCR beta chain came from a study of T cell changes during pregnancy in multiple sclerosis. The data were produced by immunoSEQ multiplex PCR, yet TCRdb's version contains in-frame clones alone and is incomplete. The repertoire consists of nearly 110,000 clones, with 91% occurring once and the leading ten covering around 1.6%. Germline-derived CDR1 and CDR2 are KGHSH and LQKENI. Trimming shortened V by 4 bases and J by 9 bases, and 13 bases separated the two germline ends. The CDR3 extends over 14 amino acids. The sequenced sample was peripheral blood, obtained before pregnancy. This chain joins TRBV18 and TRBJ1-6; D is uncertain. This receptor was obtained from a female donor with multiple sclerosis, enrolled in a pregnancy study. Here the CDR3 reads CASSQGSEGSPLHF. The CDR3 nucleotides read TGTGCCAGCTCACAGGGCTCGGAGGGTTCACCCCTCCACTTT.